The rows below give T cell receptor beta chains drawn from one sample of a study of vaccination effects on CD4 cells after COVID-19. These TCRs are of unknown antigen specificity. TCRdb's copy holds only in-frame clones and misses some; the assay was immunoSEQ multiplex PCR. The profile shows some 60,000 clones, about 78% of them singletons. The input for sequencing was CD4+ T cells from PBMCs cultured without peptide, taken after COVID-19 vaccination. Receptors originate from a human donor who received a COVID-19 vaccine. CDR3s include the opening cysteine and the closing phenylalanine or tryptophan. The D gene is left open where the match is weak. The size entry is marked missing in some rows and otherwise reads once, few, many or a size class.

d_call clone_size j_call v_call cdr3_aa cdr3_nt
- - TRBJ2-7 TRBV5-4 CASSLTHGTDEQYF TGTGCCAGCAGCTTGACGCACGGGACCGACGAGCAGTACTTC
- - TRBJ2-4 TRBV19 CASSTGPQNIQYF TGTGCCAGTAGTACCGGGCCCCAAAACATTCAGTACTTC
- - TRBJ1-5 TRBV6-4 CASSVEGRSNQPQHF TGTGCCAGCAGTGTGGAGGGAAGAAGCAATCAGCCCCAGCATTTT
TRBD1 - TRBJ1-2 TRBV25-1 CASTEAGGAGGYTF TGTGCCAGCACCGAAGCAGGGGGCGCGGGAGGCTACACCTTC
- few TRBJ2-7 TRBV7-9 CASTSTTSYEQYF TGTGCCAGCACTTCGACAACTTCCTACGAGCAGTACTTC
TRBD2 - TRBJ2-1 TRBV11-2 CASSSRLPGLGGSGNEQFF TGTGCCAGCAGCTCCCGCCTCCCCGGTTTGGGCGGGAGTGGCAATGAGCAGTTCTTC
TRBD1 - TRBJ2-5 TRBV5-1 CASSRGQGREETQYF TGCGCCAGCAGCCGTGGACAGGGAAGAGAAGAGACCCAGTACTTC
- - TRBJ1-2 TRBV10-3 CAISLPGGKGYGYTF TGTGCCATCAGTCTCCCGGGGGGGAAAGGCTATGGCTACACCTTC
- - TRBJ1-6 TRBV7-9 CASSLSSYNSPLHF TGTGCCAGCAGCTTGAGCTCCTATAATTCACCCCTCCACTTT
- - TRBJ1-6 TRBV6-6 CASSYDPNSPLHF TGTGCCAGCAGTTACGACCCCAATTCACCCCTCCACTTT
- - TRBJ2-1 TRBV28 CASSLPGAPYNEQFF TGTGCCAGCAGTTTGCCGGGAGCCCCATACAATGAGCAGTTCTTC
- - TRBJ1-2 TRBV18 CASSDPGLGKRGYTF TGTGCCAGCTCAGATCCGGGACTCGGGAAGAGGGGCTACACCTTC
- - TRBJ2-1 TRBV6-2/TRBV6-3 CASSYSVGGRGRNEQFF TGTGCCAGCAGTTACTCAGTCGGAGGGAGAGGGCGGAATGAGCAGTTCTTC
- - TRBJ2-3 TRBV7-2 CASTGSSRGGGPDTQYF TGTGCCAGCACCGGTAGTTCGAGGGGTGGGGGCCCAGATACGCAGTATTTT
- - TRBJ1-4 TRBV7-3 CASRLGISTNEKLFF TGTGCCAGCAGATTGGGAATATCGACTAATGAAAAACTGTTTTTT
- once TRBJ2-3 TRBV9 CASSVETKSTDTQYF TGTGCCAGCAGCGTAGAAACGAAGAGCACAGATACGCAGTATTTT
- - TRBJ1-2 TRBV24-1 CATSDPWQSYGYTF TGTGCCACCAGTGACCCGTGGCAGAGCTATGGCTACACCTTC
- few TRBJ1-5 TRBV30 CAWSSQDRFNQPQHF TGTGCCTGGAGTTCTCAGGACCGCTTCAATCAGCCCCAGCATTTT
TRBD2 once TRBJ2-1 TRBV11-2 CASSLGASGSYNEQFF TGTGCCAGCAGCTTAGGAGCTAGCGGGTCCTACAATGAGCAGTTCTTC
- - TRBJ2-1 TRBV2 CASSRSANEQFF TGTGCCAGCAGTCGAAGCGCCAATGAGCAGTTCTTC
- - TRBJ2-2 TRBV6-5 CASTPVHGELFF TGTGCCAGCACCCCAGTGCACGGGGAGCTGTTTTTT
TRBD1 - TRBJ1-2 TRBV10-3 CASGTGDAGYTF TGTGCCAGCGGGACAGGAGACGCGGGCTACACCTTC
TRBD2 - TRBJ2-1 TRBV2 CASKERGGYEQFF TGTGCCAGCAAAGAGCGGGGGGGCTATGAGCAGTTCTTC
- - TRBJ1-2 TRBV6-5 CASSWRTENLYGYTF TGTGCCAGCAGTTGGCGGACGGAGAACCTCTATGGCTACACCTTC
TRBD2 - TRBJ2-7 TRBV3-1/TRBV3-2 CASSPLGTSRIRSYEQYF TGTGCCAGCAGCCCCCTGGGGACTAGCCGCATTCGGTCCTACGAGCAGTACTTC
- few TRBJ1-1 TRBV18 CASSPFPGQGGTEAFF TGTGCCAGCTCACCGTTCCCAGGCCAGGGTGGCACTGAAGCTTTCTTT
- - TRBJ2-1 TRBV2 CASSARTENNEQFF TGTGCCAGCAGTGCCCGGACAGAAAACAATGAGCAGTTCTTC
- once TRBJ2-5 TRBV18 CASSPEIETQYF TGTGCCAGCTCACCAGAGATTGAGACCCAGTACTTC
- - TRBJ2-3 TRBV12-3/TRBV12-4 CASSLSGTDTQYF TGTGCCAGCAGTTTATCGGGGACAGATACGCAGTATTTT
- once TRBJ2-1 TRBV5-4 CASSSGQSSYNEQFF TGTGCCAGCAGCTCCGGACAGAGCTCCTACAATGAGCAGTTCTTC
TRBD1 - TRBJ1-2 TRBV11-2 CASSLYRDRGFYGYTF TGTGCCAGCAGCTTATATCGGGACAGGGGGTTCTATGGCTACACCTTC
- - TRBJ2-1 TRBV5-4 CASSGNSHEQFF TGTGCCAGCAGCGGGAATAGCCATGAGCAGTTCTTC
- - TRBJ1-4 TRBV11-2 CASSLVTGKGKLFF TGTGCCAGCAGCTTAGTAACAGGCAAGGGAAAACTGTTTTTT